Following are 12 T cell receptor beta chains from one sample sequenced in a study of blood T cells in healthy people across ages. Through a sample-barcoded 5' primer and a J-beta primer mix, a second PCR was run for roughly 6 to 11 cycles. In TCRdb, the 5' RACE reads were re-called with MiXCR into one record per CDR3 protein. The table has over a million distinct CDR3 sequences, roughly 40% seen once. The sequencing sample was made of blood. All receptors come from a woman younger than 30 in good health.

V gene TRBV5-1 combines with J gene TRBJ2-3; 8 bases align to TRBD2. The CDR3 has 14 amino acids. Germline V gives CDR1 SGHRS, CDR2 YFSETQ. Trimming took 6 bases from V and 0 from J; bases not matched to a gene: 3. CDR3 nucleotides: TGCGCCAGCAACGGGGGGGCCAGCACAGATACGCAGTATTTT. Amino acid sequence: CASNGGASTDTQYF.

This clonotype turned up a few times. The chain recombines TRBV6-2 or TRBV6-3 with TRBJ1-4; D may be TRBD1 (6 bases). The germline CDR1 and CDR2 sequences are MNHEY and SVGEGT. Trimming took 8 bases from V and 3 from J, leaving 16 bases between them. This CDR3 region has 15 residues. The CDR3 region is CASRSSGASNEKLFF. Here the CDR3 DNA reads TGTGCCAGCCGGTCCTCAGGGGCGTCTAATGAAAAACTGTTTTTT.

This clonotype was counted a few times. The rearrangement joins TRBV5-1 to TRBJ2-4; TRBD1 agrees at 10 bases. CDR3 length equals 16 residues. Germline loops: CDR1 SGHRS, CDR2 YFSETQ. The junction had 8 bases not matched to a gene; V was cut back by 0 bases and J by 8 bases. CDR3 region: CASSLGQGQGLDIQYF. Here the CDR3 DNA reads TGCGCCAGCAGCTTGGGACAGGGACAGGGGCTAGACATTCAGTACTTC.

This clonotype was recorded many times. The chain combines TRBV29-1 with TRBJ1-1; D unresolved. CDR1 and CDR2 from the germline V gene are SQVTM and ANQGSEA. Between the trimmed V and J ends, which lost 4 bases and 8 bases, there was a span of 11 bases. This CDR3 comprises 11 residues. CDR3 nucleotide sequence: TGCAGCGTTGTGGAGGAAGGGGAAGCTTTCTTT. Translating gives CSVVEEGEAFF.

The J gene is TRBJ2-2, the V gene TRBV27, with 7 bases identical to TRBD1. This CDR3 has 16 residues. V was clipped by 1 base and J by 4 bases; unmatched bases: 6. Germline lookup yields CDR1 MNHEY and CDR2 SMNVEV (reference sequence). The CDR3 spells CASSLLGGVGTGELFF. For the CDR3, the DNA is TGTGCCAGCAGTTTATTAGGGGGCGTCGGCACCGGGGAGCTGTTTTTT.

The CDR3 nucleotides are TGTGCCAGCAGGGCCTCTAGCGGCTACACAGATACGCAGTATTTT. Translation gives CASRASSGYTDTQYF. The chain is built from TRBV6-5 and TRBJ2-3; 7 positions agree with TRBD2. V was pared by 6 bases and J by 2 bases, with 8 bases of the junction left unmatched. There are 15 residues in the CDR3. Looked up from germline, CDR1 is MNHEY and CDR2 is SVGAGI.

Worth noting for this clonotype: Possible read error: a much larger clone is one base away. The chain uses TRBV12-3 or TRBV12-4 and TRBJ2-5; D is undetermined. This CDR3 contains 14 residues. The CDR3 protein is CASSLAHASEIQYF. The CDR3 DNA follows: TGTGCCAGCAGTTTAGCGCATGCCAGCGAGATCCAGTACTTC.

The table lists this clonotype with a few counts. This rearrangement joins TRBV6-4 to TRBJ2-1; TRBD1 matches at 9 bases. The CDR3 covers 17 residues. Per germline, CDR1 MRHNA and CDR2 SNTAGT. With 1 base clipped from V and 5 bases from J, the junction kept 9 bases outside the gene matches. The CDR3 sequence: CASSDLPQGAKNNEQFF. CDR3 DNA: TGTGCCAGCAGTGACTTACCACAGGGGGCGAAAAACAATGAGCAGTTCTTC.

This clonotype was observed a few times. V and J are TRBV4-2 and TRBJ2-1; D is undetermined. V was cut by 1 base and J by 7 bases, with 14 bases left in between. Germline assignment: CDR1 LGHNA and CDR2 YNFKEQ. This CDR3 has 15 residues. In nucleotides, the CDR3 is TGTGCCAGCAGCCAAGCCCTTTTAGGTGGAAATGAGCAGTTCTTC. It specifies CASSQALLGGNEQFF.

This clonotype was counted between two and nine times. V usage is TRBV7-9 and J usage is TRBJ1-2; a possible D gene is TRBD1 (5 bases). Trimming removed 4 bases at V and 7 bases at J, with 13 bases between. The CDR3 totals 13 residues. Germline assignment: CDR1 SEHNR and CDR2 FQNEAQ (reference sequence). The CDR3 coding sequence is TGTGCCAGCAGCTCCGGCGGGGGGGGTGGCTACACCTTC. The encoded protein is CASSSGGGGGYTF. Using reference TRBV7-9 and TRBJ1-2 for the parts outside the CDR3, the full variable domain is DTGVSQNPRHKITKRGQNVTFRCDPISEHNRLYWYRQTLGQGPEFLTYFQNEAQLEKSRLLSDRFSAERPKGSFSTLEIQRTEQGDSAMYLCASSSGGGGGYTFGSGTRLTVV.

This clonotype was observed at least ten times. The chain uses TRBV20-1 and TRBJ1-5; possibly TRBD1 for D (5 bases). Germline values: CDR1 DFQATT, CDR2 SNEGSKA (reference sequence). The CDR3 sequence is 13 residues long. Trimming stripped 6 bases from V and 5 bases from J, with 14 bases between. CDR3 DNA: TGCAGTGCACAGGCACAGTATGATCAGCCCCAGCATTTT. This sequence encodes CSAQAQYDQPQHF.

The chain combines TRBV10-3 with TRBJ2-3; TRBD1 might be the D (7 bases). V dropped 3 bases and J dropped 6 bases, with 10 bases sitting between them. The CDR3 spans 13 residues. The germline gives CDR1 ENHRY, CDR2 SYGVKD. CDR3 nucleotide sequence: TGTGCCATCAGTGACCAGGGGGGCGATACGCAGTATTTT. It is translated as CAISDQGGDTQYF.